Listed below are T cell receptor beta chains from one sample, sequenced in a study of read filtering for tumor transcriptome and immune sequencing. From the reads, TCRdb called clonotypes with MiXCR, one entry per CDR3 protein. The data hold approximately 58,000 distinct CDR3 sequences, with 9% to 15% observed a single time. Sequencing used a population of CD138-negative cells sorted from bone marrow. These receptors were collected from a donor at least 40 years old with multiple myeloma. Each CDR3 is given with its conserved first and last residue. A D gene is named only where the DNA matches it firmly. Not all rows give a size; the values are once, few, many and, for expanded clones, a class.

TRBV29-1	.	TRBJ2-7	few	TGCAGCGTTTCCCCAGGGGCCCAAGCCTACGAGCAGTACTTC	CSVSPGAQAYEQYF
TRBV15	TRBD1	TRBJ2-7	many	TGTGCCACCAGAGGGACAGGGGGTATCCACGAGCAGTACTTC	CATRGTGGIHEQYF
TRBV6-4	.	TRBJ1-2	many	TGTGCCAGCAGTGAAGGCTCCTATGGCTACACCTTC	CASSEGSYGYTF
TRBV30	.	TRBJ2-7	many	TGTGCCTGTTCGGAAAGCTCCTACGAGCAGTACTTC	CACSESSYEQYF
TRBV6-5	.	TRBJ2-1	many	TGTGCCAGCAGTTACACCGGGGCCCGATACAATGAGCAGTTCTTC	CASSYTGARYNEQFF
TRBV5-1	.	TRBJ2-1	many	TGCGCCAGCCAAGAAGTGAGCTCCTACAATGAGCAGTTCTTC	CASQEVSSYNEQFF
TRBV6-6	TRBD1	TRBJ1-5	many	TGTGCCAGCAGTTTGCGGACAGGGCACAATCAGCCCCAGCATTTT	CASSLRTGHNQPQHF
TRBV7-2	.	TRBJ2-2	many	TGTGCCAGCAGCTTTTCCCTGAACACCGGGGAGCTGTTTTTT	CASSFSLNTGELFF
TRBV9	.	TRBJ1-1	many	TGTGCCAGCAGCCTAGGGTCATTCACTGAAGCTTTCTTT	CASSLGSFTEAFF
TRBV7-3	.	TRBJ2-2	many	TGTGCCAGCAGCTTAAGCAGGGCCGGGGAGCTGTTTTTT	CASSLSRAGELFF
TRBV7-6	.	TRBJ2-1	many	TGTGCCAGCAGCATGAGTGTGTCGAATGAGCAGTTCTTC	CASSMSVSNEQFF
TRBV9	.	TRBJ2-3	medium-sized	TGTGCCAGCAGCGTAGGGGGAGGGACAAGTAGCACAGATACGCAGTATTTT	CASSVGGGTSSTDTQYF
TRBV5-5	.	TRBJ2-1	many	TGTGCCAGCATCTCTACCGGCCAAAGGGGGGACTACAATGAGCAGTTCTTC	CASISTGQRGDYNEQFF
TRBV3-1	.	TRBJ2-1	many	TGTGCCAGCAGCCAAGGGTTCAGGGTTGATGAGCAGTTCTTC	CASSQGFRVDEQFF
TRBV5-1	.	TRBJ2-3	many	TGCGCCAGCAGCTTGGACTCCGTGGATACGCAGTATTTT	CASSLDSVDTQYF
TRBV4-1	.	TRBJ1-5	medium-sized	TGCGCCAGCAGCCAAGAGGCAGGGGAGGGGCAGCCCCAGCATTTT	CASSQEAGEGQPQHF
TRBV20-1	TRBD1	TRBJ1-1	.	TGCAGTGCTCCTCGACAGGGGACGGGTGAAGCTTTCTTT	CSAPRQGTGEAFF
TRBV7-9	.	TRBJ1-1	many	TGTGCCAGCAGCTTGGGCAAGAAGACTGAAGCTTTCTTT	CASSLGKKTEAFF
TRBV6-2/TRBV6-3	.	TRBJ2-6	many	TGTGCCAGCAGCCTCTTCTCTGGGGCCAACGTCCTGACTTTC	CASSLFSGANVLTF
TRBV7-2	.	TRBJ1-4	many	TGTGCCAGCAGCCAGACCGGCAATCTGGAAAAACTGTTTTTT	CASSQTGNLEKLFF
TRBV5-1	TRBD1	TRBJ2-7	many	TGCGCCAGCAGCAGTTCCGGGACAGCATTTTACGAGCAGTACTTC	CASSSSGTAFYEQYF
TRBV29-1	.	TRBJ2-2	many	TGCAGCGTTGAGGGGGATCCGGTCACCGGGGAGCTGTTTTTT	CSVEGDPVTGELFF
TRBV18	.	TRBJ2-2	many	TGTGCCAGCTCACTTGATTACGGGGAGCTGTTTTTT	CASSLDYGELFF
TRBV7-3	.	TRBJ2-5	many	TGTGCCAGCAGCTTAACAGGGCTGGGGGCCGGGGAGACCCAGTACTTC	CASSLTGLGAGETQYF
TRBV7-2	TRBD1	TRBJ1-2	many	TGTGCCAGCAGCTTAGACAGGGGGCGATTTAACTATGGCTACACCTTC	CASSLDRGRFNYGYTF
TRBV5-1	TRBD1	TRBJ2-3	many	TGCGCCAGCAGCCTAAGACCCGGGACAGGGGAAGATACGCAGTATTTT	CASSLRPGTGEDTQYF
TRBV20-1	TRBD2	TRBJ2-1	many	TGCAGTGCTATCCTAGCGGGGGGCCCCCGGGCCGCTTACAATGAGCAGTTCTTC	CSAILAGGPRAAYNEQFF
TRBV6-5	TRBD2	TRBJ2-2	many	TGTGCCACGGCGGGGGACGACACCGGGGAGCTGTTTTTT	CATAGDDTGELFF
TRBV24-1	.	TRBJ1-1	many	TGTGCCACCCGACTGACAGGTTTCACTGAAGCTTTCTTT	CATRLTGFTEAFF
TRBV5-1	.	TRBJ1-3	.	TGCGCCAGCAGCTTGCCGGGGACTGGAAACACCATATATTTT	CASSLPGTGNTIYF
TRBV5-1	TRBD1	TRBJ2-1	.	TGCGCCAGCAGCATCAGGACAGGGGGCGGTGAGCAGTTCTTC	CASSIRTGGGEQFF
TRBV5-1	.	TRBJ2-5	many	TGTGCCAGCAGTTTTTTACAAGAGACCCAGTACTTC	CASSFLQETQYF
TRBV20-1	.	TRBJ2-7	many	TGCAGTGCTAGTCAGGGACCGCTTTTTCACGAGCAGTACTTC	CSASQGPLFHEQYF
TRBV7-6	.	TRBJ2-7	many	TGTGCCAGCAGCCAAACAGAAGGAGTCTACGAGCAGTACTTC	CASSQTEGVYEQYF
TRBV28	.	TRBJ1-3	.	TGTGCCAGCAGTTTTCAAGACAGCTTCGATTTACTATCTGGAAACACCATATATTTT	CASSFQDSFDLLSGNTIYF
TRBV29-1	TRBD1	TRBJ2-7	many	TGCAGCGTAAGGGGACAGGGGAAGGTCTACGAGCAGTACTTC	CSVRGQGKVYEQYF
TRBV6-6	.	TRBJ1-2	many	TGTGCCAGCAGACCCCCCGAGGGCGAAGGCTACACCTTC	CASRPPEGEGYTF
TRBV2	.	TRBJ2-5	many	TGTGCCAGCAGTGTAGGGCGACAAGAGACCCAGTACTTC	CASSVGRQETQYF
TRBV12-3/TRBV12-4	.	TRBJ1-2	many	TGTGCCAGCAGTTTAGCCATGAGGCCTAACTATGGCTACACCTTC	CASSLAMRPNYGYTF
TRBV20-1	.	TRBJ1-2	many	TGCAGTGCGAGTTCAGAAGGACGTAGCTATGGCTACACCTTC	CSASSEGRSYGYTF
TRBV19	TRBD1	TRBJ2-3	many	TGTGCCAGTAGGAGGCCCGGACAGGGAACAACGCAGTATTTT	CASRRPGQGTTQYF
TRBV20-1	.	TRBJ1-4	.	TGCAGTGCTAACCACGACGTAGGGGGAAATGAAAAACTGTTTTTT	CSANHDVGGNEKLFF
TRBV6-1	TRBD2	TRBJ2-3	few	TGTGCCAGCAGGAGTCCCGGGACTAATACGCAGTATTTT	CASRSPGTNTQYF
TRBV19	TRBD1	TRBJ1-5	many	TGTGCCAGTAGTAGTGGACAGGGAGGGGATCAGCCCCAGCATTTT	CASSSGQGGDQPQHF
TRBV6-5	.	TRBJ2-7	many	TGTGCCAGCAGACCGCGGAGGACCTACGAGCAGTACTTC	CASRPRRTYEQYF
TRBV10-2	TRBD2	TRBJ2-5	many	TGCGCCAGCAGTGAGTTGGCGGGGGGAACAAAAGAGACCCAGTACTTC	CASSELAGGTKETQYF